Shown below are 27 T cell receptor beta chains from a single sample sequenced in a study of blood T cells in healthy people across ages. It was with a sample-barcoded 5' primer and a J-beta primer mix that a second PCR of roughly 7 to 12 cycles was run. MiXCR, applied by TCRdb to the 5' RACE reads, yields one record per CDR3 protein. The sample carries approximately 2,000,000 distinct CDR3 sequences, approximately 40% recorded once. Sequencing was performed on blood. The receptors derive from a human donor in good health.

The V and J genes are TRBV5-1 and TRBJ2-5; D is unclear. The V and J ends lost 0 bases and 11 bases respectively, with 8 bases between them. The CDR3 covers 11 residues. Germline CDR1 is SGHRS and CDR2 is YFSETQ. As DNA, the CDR3 is TGCGCCAGCAGCTTGGAGGGCCGGCAGTACTTC. Encoded protein: CASSLEGRQYF.

This clonotype was seen once. The chain couples TRBV6-4 to TRBJ2-1; tentatively, D is TRBD1 or TRBD2 (5 bases each). V gave up 4 bases and J gave up 7 bases, with 11 bases separating them. This CDR3 region has 13 residues. Germline loops: CDR1 MRHNA, CDR2 SNTAGT. Here the CDR3 DNA reads TGTGCCAGCAGTGGCTCCAGGGAGAATGAGCAGTTCTTC. It codes for CASSGSRENEQFF.

This clonotype has a single count. The chain carries TRBV2 and TRBJ2-7; possibly TRBD1 for D (5 bases). The ends were cut back, 4 bases at V and 3 bases at J, with 13 bases in the middle. The CDR3 length is 14 residues. Germline V gives CDR1 SNHLY, CDR2 FYNNEI. The CDR3 DNA sequence: TGTGCCAGCAGTGGGACGGACACCCACTACGAGCAGTACTTC. Its translation is CASSGTDTHYEQYF. The full variable domain, in which reference TRBV2 and TRBJ2-7 provide the parts outside the CDR3, is EPEVTQTPSHQVTQMGQEVILRCVPISNHLYFYWYRQILGQKVEFLVSFYNNEISEKSEIFDDQFSVERPDGSNFTLKIRSTKLEDSAMYFCASSGTDTHYEQYFGPGTRLTVT.

A few counts support this clonotype. The V and J genes are TRBV7-9 and TRBJ2-5; D is possibly TRBD1 (6 bases). The J call may not be correct, given that the DNA end is closer to TRBJ2-7. The CDR3 totals 13 residues. Germline CDR1 and CDR2: SEHNR and FQNEAQ (reference sequence). CDR3 sequence (DNA): TGTGCCAGCGGTAATCTAGGGGGTCCCGAGCAGTACTTC. Its translation is CASGNLGGPEQYF.

This clonotype came up once. J is TRBJ1-5 and V is TRBV20-1, with D possibly matching TRBD1 (5 bases). V was pared by 1 base and J by 3 bases, with 16 bases between. The germline V gene has CDR1 DFQATT and CDR2 SNEGSKA (reference sequence). The CDR3 covers 16 residues. The CDR3 DNA reads TGCAGTGCTAGAGTATGGGCAGGGAAACACAATCAGCCCCAGCATTTT. Protein sequence: CSARVWAGKHNQPQHF.

J is TRBJ1-2 and V is TRBV7-9; TRBD1 matches at 9 bases. With V trimmed by 5 bases and J by 6 bases, 10 bases remained unmatched. The germline V gene has CDR1 SEHNR and CDR2 FQNEAQ (reference sequence). This CDR3 has 15 residues. The DNA of the CDR3 is TGTGCCAGCAGCCTCCGGGACAGGGAAATTGATGGCTACACCTTC. Protein: CASSLRDREIDGYTF.

CDR3 protein: CATTGGFRNQPQHF. The CDR3 nucleotides read TGTGCCACTACGGGGGGCTTCCGCAATCAGCCCCAGCATTTT. This chain connects TRBV6-2 or TRBV6-3 to TRBJ1-5, with D perhaps matching TRBD1 (6 bases). The CDR3 runs 14 residues. Trimming stripped 10 bases from V and 2 bases from J, with 15 bases between. CDR1 is MNHEY, CDR2 SVGEGT, per germline.

This clonotype was counted between two and nine times. The chain combines TRBV7-2 with TRBJ1-2, with a possible D match to TRBD1 (5 bases). Germline values: CDR1 SGHTA, CDR2 FQGNSA. CDR3 size: 15 residues. V was clipped by 0 bases and J by 5 bases, with 13 bases between them. CDR3 protein: CASSLAPTEKYGYTF. CDR3 nucleotide sequence: TGTGCCAGCAGCTTAGCGCCGACAGAGAAATATGGCTACACCTTC.

The chain recombines TRBV29-1 with TRBJ2-1; D is unresolved. Germline V gives CDR1 SQVTM, CDR2 ANQGSEA. Trimming took off 3 bases at V and 13 bases at J, with 13 bases between the two ends. This CDR3 has 11 amino acids. The CDR3 bases are TGCAGCGTTGATTCGTTCGAGACCCAGTTCTTC. Protein product: CSVDSFETQFF.

The chain recombines TRBV5-1 with TRBJ2-3, with 7 positions matching TRBD1. The CDR3 has 14 residues. After removal of 4 bases from V and 2 bases from J, the junction contained 4 bases not matched to a gene. Germline CDR1 and CDR2: SGHRS and YFSETQ. For the CDR3, the DNA is TGCGCCAGCAGCAAGGGACAGCACACAGATACGCAGTATTTT. It encodes CASSKGQHTDTQYF.

J is TRBJ1-5 and V is TRBV21-1; TRBD1 is the table's D call and was not checked against the DNA. TRBV21-1 has pseudogene status. This CDR3 spans 15 amino acids. This CDR3 reads CARSNAGQGNQPQHF. The CDR3 DNA is TGTGCCCGCAGTAATGCGGGACAGGGAAATCAGCCCCAGCATTTT.

This clonotype came up a few times. The V call is TRBV29-1, the J call TRBJ2-3; 8 bases are shared with TRBD2. The ends lost 1 base at V and 3 bases at J; junction bases unmatched: 9. The germline V gene encodes CDR1 SQVTM and CDR2 ANQGSEA. CDR3 size: 16 residues. CDR3 bases: TGCAGCGTTGAAGGGGACCCACTAGCGGATACAGATACGCAGTATTTT. It codes for CSVEGDPLADTDTQYF.

This clonotype was counted only a few times. The chain links TRBV5-1 to TRBJ2-3; TRBD2 agrees at 16 bases. The CDR3 covers 17 residues. CDR1 and CDR2 from the germline V gene are SGHRS and YFSETQ. With 4 bases clipped from V and 5 bases from J, the junction kept 7 bases outside the gene matches. CDR3 region: CASSRGLAGGPVDTQYF. The CDR3 nucleotides are TGCGCCAGCAGCAGGGGACTAGCGGGGGGGCCGGTAGATACGCAGTATTTT.

J is TRBJ2-1 and V is TRBV3-1, with 10 positions matching TRBD2. Looked up from germline, CDR1 is LGHDT and CDR2 is YNNKEL (reference sequence). Trimming at V came to 2 bases and at J to 8 bases, leaving 6 bases not matched to a gene. CDR3 length: 15 residues. This chain's CDR3 is CASSQMLAGVYEQFF. The DNA of the CDR3 is TGTGCCAGCAGCCAAATGCTAGCGGGGGTGTATGAGCAGTTCTTC.

The V and J genes are TRBV2 and TRBJ1-5; weak D call: TRBD1 (5 bases). The CDR3 totals 14 residues. V lost 8 bases and J 6 bases, leaving 17 bases between the germline ends. Germline assignment: CDR1 SNHLY and CDR2 FYNNEI. DNA for the CDR3: TGTGCCAGCGGGTTCAGGTCGGGGGGTCAGCCCCAGCATTTT. As protein: CASGFRSGGQPQHF.

A remark on this clonotype: Germline and junction disagree at one end, which may indicate a read error. V and J are TRBV5-1 and TRBJ2-5, with D maybe TRBD1 (5 bases). The CDR3 spans 12 residues. The germline gives CDR1 SGHRS, CDR2 YFSETQ. This chain's CDR3 is CAGSLGEETQYF. The DNA of the CDR3 is TGCGCCGGCAGCTTAGGGGAAGAGACCCAGTACTTC.

The DNA of the CDR3 is TGTGCCAGCAGCCAAGATGCAGGGCCTCGGCAGCCCCAGCATTTT. Translating it yields CASSQDAGPRQPQHF. V and J are TRBV3-1 and TRBJ1-5; tentative D call: TRBD1 (5 bases). This CDR3 region has 15 residues. The germline V gene encodes CDR1 LGHDT and CDR2 YNNKEL (reference sequence). The V end lost 0 bases, the J end lost 7 bases, and 13 bases lay between the germline ends.

The chain employs TRBV28 and TRBJ2-3; D could derive from TRBD1 or TRBD2 (6 bases each). The CDR3 loop spans 14 amino acids. Trimming left V 6 bases short and J 4 bases short, with 14 bases between. Germline values: CDR1 MDHEN, CDR2 SYDVKM. The DNA for the CDR3 is TGTGCCAGCAGGGGGGGCGCGTTTCCAGATACGCAGTATTTT. Translated, it gives CASRGGAFPDTQYF. Looking up the rest from reference TRBV28 and TRBJ2-3 gives the full variable domain: DVKVTQSSRYLVKRTGEKVFLECVQDMDHENMFWYRQDPGLGLRLIYFSYDVKMKEKGDIPEGYSVSREKKERFSLILESASTNQTSMYLCASRGGAFPDTQYFGPGTRLTVL.

This sequence joins TRBV28 and TRBJ2-7; 8 nucleotides match TRBD2. V lost 10 bases and J lost 2; bases outside the gene matches: 7. Germline CDR1 and CDR2: MDHEN and SYDVKM. There are 13 residues in the CDR3. DNA for the CDR3: TGTGCCACCCGGGGGGGCTCAACCTACGAGCAGTACTTC. Protein sequence: CATRGGSTYEQYF.

The V gene is TRBV7-2, the J gene TRBJ2-1; 7 positions match TRBD1. The CDR3 runs to 15 residues. V lost 1 base to trimming and J lost 6 bases; unmatched junction nucleotides: 6. The germline gives CDR1 SGHTA, CDR2 FQGNSA. The CDR3 is CASSLGTGLPNEQFF. The CDR3 DNA sequence: TGTGCCAGCAGCTTAGGGACAGGATTACCCAATGAGCAGTTCTTC.

This chain links TRBV28 with TRBJ2-7, with D tentatively TRBD1 (5 bases). Germline assignment: CDR1 MDHEN and CDR2 SYDVKM. V was clipped by 4 bases and J by 3 bases, with 19 bases between them. The CDR3 runs to 16 residues. The CDR3 region is CASSSPHLTVGYEQYF. DNA of the CDR3: TGTGCCAGCAGTTCCCCCCACCTGACAGTGGGCTACGAGCAGTACTTC.

This clonotype has more than one count but fewer than ten. The CDR3, as DNA: TGTGCCAGCAGCCTCTCCGTAGTGGATACGCAGTATTTT. This translates into CASSLSVVDTQYF. The chain carries TRBV12-3 or TRBV12-4 and TRBJ2-3; D is uncertain. Trimming shortened V by 6 bases and J by 6 bases, and 13 bases separated the two germline ends. The CDR3 runs 13 residues.

The chain joins TRBV29-1 to TRBJ1-5; 9 positions agree with TRBD1. Germline CDR1 reads SQVTM; CDR2 reads ANQGSEA. The CDR3 loop spans 13 amino acids. Trimming removed 4 bases from V and 6 bases from J; junction bases left unmatched: 4. Written as DNA, the CDR3 is TGCAGCGTTGGAGGACAGGGGAGTCAGCCCCAGCATTTT. It translates to CSVGGQGSQPQHF. Using reference TRBV29-1 and TRBJ1-5 for the parts outside the CDR3, the full variable domain is SAVISQKPSRDICQRGTSLTIQCQVDSQVTMMFWYRQQPGQSLTLIATANQGSEATYESGFVIDKFPISRPNLTFSTLTVSNMSPEDSSIYLCSVGGQGSQPQHFGDGTRLSIL.

The genes are TRBV5-1 and TRBJ2-6; unclear D gene. This CDR3 comprises 17 residues. V shed 0 bases and J shed 0 bases, with 10 bases lying between them. Per the germline V gene, CDR1 is SGHRS and CDR2 is YFSETQ. CDR3 in DNA: TGCGCCAGCAGCTTGGCCGAATACCTCTCTGGGGCCAACGTCCTGACTTTC. Protein sequence: CASSLAEYLSGANVLTF.

This sequence joins TRBV12-3 or TRBV12-4 and TRBJ1-5; maybe TRBD1 (6 bases). V lost 8 bases and J 6 bases, leaving 17 bases between the germline ends. This CDR3 comprises 14 residues. CDR3 sequence reads: CASGPRQDFQPQHF. The DNA for the CDR3 is TGTGCCAGCGGGCCGAGACAGGACTTTCAGCCCCAGCATTTT.

There are a few counts of this clonotype. The gene calls are TRBV7-3 and TRBJ2-3; no definite D call. The CDR3 covers 14 residues. Trimming removed 2 bases from V and 2 bases from J, with 8 bases in between. CDR1 is SGHTA and CDR2 is FQGTGA in the germline V gene. The CDR3, as DNA: TGTGCCAGCAGCTTACATGGGCCCACAGATACGCAGTATTTT. It yields the protein CASSLHGPTDTQYF.

The J gene is TRBJ2-5, the V gene TRBV28; D is possibly TRBD1 (5 bases). Germline V CDR1 and CDR2: MDHEN, SYDVKM. With 6 bases removed from V and 5 bases from J, the gap between germline ends came to 16 bases. The CDR3 is 14 residues long. The CDR3 loop reads CASSSGPAGETQYF. The DNA for the CDR3 is TGTGCCAGCAGCTCAGGGCCCGCTGGGGAGACCCAGTACTTC.